The T cell receptor (beta chain) described here comes from a study of CD8 T cells in Susac syndrome. Germline V gene lookup returns CDR1 SGHRS and CDR2 YFSETQ. Trimming shortened V by 4 bases and J by 2 bases, and 12 bases separated the two germline ends. The CDR3 spans 14 residues. It was with random hexamers that about 0.45 to 1 ug RNA was reverse transcribed. A single record per CDR3 protein comes from TCRdb applying MiXCR to the immunoSEQ multiplex PCR reads. The table shows 90,000 or so distinct CDR3 sequences, with about 93% occurring only once. This sequence was found in a human donor in good health. The rearrangement joins TRBV5-1 to TRBJ2-5, with D perhaps being TRBD1 or TRBD2 (5 bases each). The sequencing sample was made of CD8+ T cells from PBMCs. CDR3 amino acids: CASSRDLAQETQYF. In nucleotides, the CDR3 is TGCGCCAGCAGCCGGGACCTCGCTCAAGAGACCCAGTACTTC.